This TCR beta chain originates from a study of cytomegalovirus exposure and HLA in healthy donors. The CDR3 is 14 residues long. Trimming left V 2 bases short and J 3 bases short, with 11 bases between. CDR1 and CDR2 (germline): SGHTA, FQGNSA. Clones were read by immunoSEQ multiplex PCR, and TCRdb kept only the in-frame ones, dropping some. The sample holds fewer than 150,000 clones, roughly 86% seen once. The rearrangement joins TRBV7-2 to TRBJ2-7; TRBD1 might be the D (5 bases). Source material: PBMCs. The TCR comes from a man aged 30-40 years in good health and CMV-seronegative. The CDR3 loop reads CASSLRRVDYEQYF. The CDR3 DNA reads TGTGCCAGCAGCTTACGCAGGGTGGACTACGAGCAGTACTTC.